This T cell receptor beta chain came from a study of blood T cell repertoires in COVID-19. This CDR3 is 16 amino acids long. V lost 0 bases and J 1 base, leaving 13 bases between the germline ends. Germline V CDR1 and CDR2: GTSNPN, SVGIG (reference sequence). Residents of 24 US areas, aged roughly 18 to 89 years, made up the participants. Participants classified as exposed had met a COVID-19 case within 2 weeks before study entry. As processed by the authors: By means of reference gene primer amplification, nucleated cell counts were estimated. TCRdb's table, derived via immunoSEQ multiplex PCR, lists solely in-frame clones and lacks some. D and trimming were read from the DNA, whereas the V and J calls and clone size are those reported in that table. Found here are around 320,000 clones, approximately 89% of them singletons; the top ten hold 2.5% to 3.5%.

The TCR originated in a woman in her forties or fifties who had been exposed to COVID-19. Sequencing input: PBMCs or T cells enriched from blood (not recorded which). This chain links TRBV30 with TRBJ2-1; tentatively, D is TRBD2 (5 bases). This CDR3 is CAWSVRLGVSYNEQFF. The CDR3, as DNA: TGTGCCTGGAGTGTACGGCTCGGGGTTTCCTACAATGAGCAGTTCTTC.